The clone carrying this T cell receptor (beta chain) was detected ten times or more. This sample stems from a study of blood T cell repertoires in COVID-19. About the research overall: The study drew acute and convalescent COVID-19 samples from the United States, Italy and Spain. From T cells, B-cell-depleted T cells, or PBMCs came the material, which was cDNA or gDNA.

How the authors handled the data: Researchers report that nucleated cell counts were estimated from reference gene primer amplification. Here immunoSEQ multiplex PCR was the method, and the copy in TCRdb shows in-frame clones only, minus some. The DNA was the basis for D and trimming; V, J and clone size are from that table. Among fewer than 130,000 clones listed, nearly 80% were seen once. The V gene's germline CDR1 is KGHSH and CDR2 LQKENI. The CDR3 covers 16 residues. The V segment lost 4 bases and the J segment 0 bases; nucleotides outside the gene matches: 2. Sequencing input: peripheral blood. The TCR sequence derives from a woman over 75 with active or convalescent COVID-19. The genes are TRBV18 and TRBJ2-7; 14 bases are a match to TRBD2. As DNA, the CDR3 is TGTGCCAGCTCACGGGGGACTAGCGGGAGCTCCTACGAGCAGTACTTC. This codes for CASSRGTSGSSYEQYF.